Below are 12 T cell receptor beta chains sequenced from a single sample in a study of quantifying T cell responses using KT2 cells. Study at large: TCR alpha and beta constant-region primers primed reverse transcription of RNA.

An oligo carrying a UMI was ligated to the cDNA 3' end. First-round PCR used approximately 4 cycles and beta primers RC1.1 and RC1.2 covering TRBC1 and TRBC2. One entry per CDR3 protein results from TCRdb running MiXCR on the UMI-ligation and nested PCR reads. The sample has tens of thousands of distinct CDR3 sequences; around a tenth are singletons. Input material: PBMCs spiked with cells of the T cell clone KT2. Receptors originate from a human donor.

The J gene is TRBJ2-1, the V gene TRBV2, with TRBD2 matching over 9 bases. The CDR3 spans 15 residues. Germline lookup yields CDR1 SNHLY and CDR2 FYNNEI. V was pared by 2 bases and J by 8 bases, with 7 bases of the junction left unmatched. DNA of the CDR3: TGTGCCAGCAGTGAAATGGCGGGGGGGACGGATGAGCAGTTCTTC. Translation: CASSEMAGGTDEQFF.

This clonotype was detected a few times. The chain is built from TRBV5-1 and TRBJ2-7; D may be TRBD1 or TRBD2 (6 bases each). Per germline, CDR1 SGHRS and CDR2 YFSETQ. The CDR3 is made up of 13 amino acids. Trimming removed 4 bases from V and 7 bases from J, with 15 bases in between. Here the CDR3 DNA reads TGCGCCAGCAGCGCCCACACAGGGAGGGAGCAGTACTTC. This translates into CASSAHTGREQYF.

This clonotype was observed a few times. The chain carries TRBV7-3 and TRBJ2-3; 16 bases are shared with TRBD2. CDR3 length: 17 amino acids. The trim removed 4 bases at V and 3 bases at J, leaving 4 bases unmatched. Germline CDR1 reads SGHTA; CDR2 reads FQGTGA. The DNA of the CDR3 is TGTGCCAGCAGCTCAGGGACTAGCGGGAGGGATACAGATACGCAGTATTTT. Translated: CASSSGTSGRDTDTQYF. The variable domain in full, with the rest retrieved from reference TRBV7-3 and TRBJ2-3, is GAGVSQTPSNKVTEKGKYVELRCDPISGHTALYWYRQSLGQGPEFLIYFQGTGAADDSGLPNDRFFAVRPEGSVSTLKIQRTERGDSAVYLCASSSGTSGRDTDTQYFGPGTRLTVL.

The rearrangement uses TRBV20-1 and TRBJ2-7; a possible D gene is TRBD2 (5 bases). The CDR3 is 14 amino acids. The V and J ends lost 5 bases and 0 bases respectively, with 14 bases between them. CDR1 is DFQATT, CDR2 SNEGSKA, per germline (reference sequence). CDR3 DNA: TGCAGTGCTGGCGGCCGGAGGAGCTCCTACGAGCAGTACTTC. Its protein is CSAGGRRSSYEQYF.

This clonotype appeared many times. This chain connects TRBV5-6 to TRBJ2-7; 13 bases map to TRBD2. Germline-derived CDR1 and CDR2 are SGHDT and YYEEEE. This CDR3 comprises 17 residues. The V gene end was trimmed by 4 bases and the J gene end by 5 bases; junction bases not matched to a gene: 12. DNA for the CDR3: TGTGCCAGCAGCATGGGAAGAGGGACTAGCGGGGCTGACGAGCAGTACTTC. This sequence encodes CASSMGRGTSGADEQYF.

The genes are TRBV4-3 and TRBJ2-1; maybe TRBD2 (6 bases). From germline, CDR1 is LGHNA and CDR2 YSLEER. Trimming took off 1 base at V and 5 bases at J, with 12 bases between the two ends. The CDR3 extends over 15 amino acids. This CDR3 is CASSQVGRGNNEQFF. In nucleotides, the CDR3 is TGCGCCAGCAGCCAAGTGGGCCGGGGGAACAATGAGCAGTTCTTC.

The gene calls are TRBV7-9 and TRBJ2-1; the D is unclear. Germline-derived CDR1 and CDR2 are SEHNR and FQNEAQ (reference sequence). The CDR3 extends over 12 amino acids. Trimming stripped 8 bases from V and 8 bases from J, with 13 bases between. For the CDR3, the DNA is TGTGCCAGCGATCCCGGCGGAGATGAGCAGTTCTTC. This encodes CASDPGGDEQFF.

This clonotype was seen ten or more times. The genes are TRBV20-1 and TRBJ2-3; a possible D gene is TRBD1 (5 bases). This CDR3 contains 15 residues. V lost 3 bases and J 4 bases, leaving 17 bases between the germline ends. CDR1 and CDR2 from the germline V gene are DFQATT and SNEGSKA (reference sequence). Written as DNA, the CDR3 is TGCAGTGCTAGTCAGGGTCACTCGAGCCCAGATACGCAGTATTTT. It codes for CSASQGHSSPDTQYF.

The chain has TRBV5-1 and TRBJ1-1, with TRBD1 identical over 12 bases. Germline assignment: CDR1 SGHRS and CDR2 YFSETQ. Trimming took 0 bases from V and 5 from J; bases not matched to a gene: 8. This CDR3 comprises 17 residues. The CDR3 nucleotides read TGCGCCAGCAGCTTGGGGGGGACAGGGGGCGCCTATACTGAAGCTTTCTTT. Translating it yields CASSLGGTGGAYTEAFF.

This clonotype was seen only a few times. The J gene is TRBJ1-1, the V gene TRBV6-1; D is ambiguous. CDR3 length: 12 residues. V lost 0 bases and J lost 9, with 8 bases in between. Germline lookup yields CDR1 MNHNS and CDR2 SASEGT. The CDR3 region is CASSEALYKAFF. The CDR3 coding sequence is TGTGCCAGCAGTGAAGCCTTATATAAAGCTTTCTTT.

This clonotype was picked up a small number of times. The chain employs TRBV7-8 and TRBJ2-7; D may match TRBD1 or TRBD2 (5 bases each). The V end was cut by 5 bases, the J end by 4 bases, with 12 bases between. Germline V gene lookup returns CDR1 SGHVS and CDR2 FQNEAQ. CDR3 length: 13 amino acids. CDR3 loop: CASSRDVGYEQYF. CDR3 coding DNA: TGTGCCAGCAGCCGGGACGTGGGTTACGAGCAGTACTTC.

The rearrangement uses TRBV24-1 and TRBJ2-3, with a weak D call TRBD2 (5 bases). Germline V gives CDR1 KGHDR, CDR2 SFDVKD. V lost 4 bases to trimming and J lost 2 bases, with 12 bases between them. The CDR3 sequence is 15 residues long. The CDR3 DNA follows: TGTGCCACCAGTGACCGCGGACTGACCACAGATACGCAGTATTTT. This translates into CATSDRGLTTDTQYF.